A selection of T cell receptor beta chains follows, all from one sample in a study of T cell repertoires in cytomegalovirus infection. In TCRdb, the reads were re-called with MiXCR into one record per CDR3 protein. The data show some 200,000 distinct CDR3 sequences, roughly 19% seen once. Sample: PBMCs. Every receptor here comes from a human donor in good health (CMV status not recorded). Some clones in this sample may be carry-over from other donors' samples. CDR3s include the opening cysteine and the closing phenylalanine or tryptophan. The order of the fields is CDR3 protein, CDR3 DNA, V gene, J gene, D gene, clone size. D genes are given only for firm matches. Some rows have no size entry. The others give once, few or many, or a class for an expanded clone.

cdr3_aa: CASSGRQGPLNEKLFF
cdr3_nt: TGTGCCAGCAGCGGAAGGCAGGGACCTCTTAATGAAAAACTGTTTTTT
v_call: TRBV7-9
j_call: TRBJ1-4
d_call: NA
clone_size: few

cdr3_aa: CASSLGGGVAQHF
cdr3_nt: TGTGCCAGCAGCTTAGGAGGGGGAGTAGCCCAGCATTTT
v_call: TRBV7-2
j_call: TRBJ1-5
d_call: NA
clone_size: many

cdr3_aa: CASSLAGVVNEQFF
cdr3_nt: TGTGCCAGCAGCTTAGCGGGCGTAGTCAACGAGCAGTTCTTC
v_call: TRBV7-2
j_call: TRBJ2-1
d_call: NA
clone_size: many

cdr3_aa: CSVSDLCEQYF
cdr3_nt: TGCAGCGTTTCCGACTTGTGCGAGCAGTACTTC
v_call: TRBV29-1
j_call: TRBJ2-7
d_call: NA
clone_size: NA

cdr3_aa: CASKSGFSGNTIYF
cdr3_nt: TGTGCCAGCAAATCGGGGTTCTCTGGAAACACCATATATTTT
v_call: TRBV10-3
j_call: TRBJ1-3
d_call: NA
clone_size: NA

cdr3_aa: CASTHGGARAYEQYF
cdr3_nt: TGTGCCAGCACTCACGGGGGGGCGCGGGCCTACGAGCAGTACTTC
v_call: TRBV28
j_call: TRBJ2-7
d_call: TRBD2
clone_size: NA

cdr3_aa: CASSIPGTRWNEQFF
cdr3_nt: TGTGCCAGCAGCATTCCCGGGACTCGCTGGAATGAGCAGTTCTTC
v_call: TRBV11-2
j_call: TRBJ2-1
d_call: NA
clone_size: many

cdr3_aa: CASSLRGLGTEAFF
cdr3_nt: TGTGCCAGCAGCTTAAGGGGGCTCGGCACTGAAGCTTTCTTT
v_call: TRBV7-2
j_call: TRBJ1-1
d_call: TRBD1
clone_size: many

cdr3_aa: CASTGTGQETQYF
cdr3_nt: TGTGCCAGTACCGGGACAGGGCAAGAGACCCAGTACTTC
v_call: TRBV27
j_call: TRBJ2-5
d_call: TRBD1
clone_size: many

cdr3_aa: CASSFAQGTDTQYF
cdr3_nt: TGCGCCAGCAGCTTCGCCCAGGGCACAGATACGCAGTATTTT
v_call: TRBV5-1
j_call: TRBJ2-3
d_call: NA
clone_size: NA

cdr3_aa: CASARGNYGYTF
cdr3_nt: TGTGCCAGCGCCCGGGGCAACTATGGCTACACCTTC
v_call: TRBV6-6
j_call: TRBJ1-2
d_call: NA
clone_size: few

cdr3_aa: CASCRGNQPQHF
cdr3_nt: TGTGCCAGCTGTCGGGGGAATCAGCCCCAGCATTTT
v_call: TRBV19
j_call: TRBJ1-5
d_call: NA
clone_size: NA

cdr3_aa: CASSRTGVPPQETQYF
cdr3_nt: TGTGCCAGCAGCAGGACAGGGGTCCCCCCCCAAGAGACCCAGTACTTC
v_call: TRBV5-5
j_call: TRBJ2-5
d_call: TRBD1
clone_size: few

cdr3_aa: CASSLGGNPVGELFF
cdr3_nt: TGTGCCAGCAGCTTAGGCGGGAATCCGGTCGGGGAGCTGTTTTTT
v_call: TRBV7-6
j_call: TRBJ2-2
d_call: NA
clone_size: few

cdr3_aa: CASSPGQGPFYEQYF
cdr3_nt: TGTGCCAGCAGCCCCGGCCAGGGACCATTCTACGAGCAGTACTTC
v_call: TRBV11-2
j_call: TRBJ2-7
d_call: NA
clone_size: NA

cdr3_aa: CASSPHPTLEQYF
cdr3_nt: TGTGCCAGCAGCCCCCATCCCACGCTCGAGCAGTACTTC
v_call: TRBV7-3
j_call: TRBJ2-7
d_call: NA
clone_size: many

cdr3_aa: CASRPGAGPEAFF
cdr3_nt: TGCGCCAGCAGACCGGGAGCAGGACCTGAAGCTTTCTTT
v_call: TRBV10-2
j_call: TRBJ1-1
d_call: NA
clone_size: NA

cdr3_aa: CASSLSGAIQETQYF
cdr3_nt: TGCGCCAGCAGCTTGTCGGGGGCAATACAAGAGACCCAGTACTTC
v_call: TRBV5-1
j_call: TRBJ2-5
d_call: NA
clone_size: few

cdr3_aa: CASSLGQYEKLFF
cdr3_nt: TGTGCCAGCAGCTTAGGACAGTATGAAAAACTGTTTTTT
v_call: TRBV7-2
j_call: TRBJ1-4
d_call: NA
clone_size: many

cdr3_aa: CASSLWNGNQETQYF
cdr3_nt: TGTGCCAGCAGCTTGTGGAATGGGAATCAAGAGACCCAGTACTTC
v_call: TRBV5-4
j_call: TRBJ2-5
d_call: NA
clone_size: NA

cdr3_aa: CASDGGETQYF
cdr3_nt: TGTGCCAGCGACGGGGGGGAGACCCAGTACTTC
v_call: TRBV7-9
j_call: TRBJ2-5
d_call: TRBD2
clone_size: NA

cdr3_aa: CASSPGGSVSYEQYF
cdr3_nt: TGTGCCAGCTCCCCCGGCGGGAGCGTCTCCTACGAGCAGTACTTC
v_call: TRBV28
j_call: TRBJ2-7
d_call: TRBD2
clone_size: NA

cdr3_aa: CSVAAGPPNWEFF
cdr3_nt: TGCAGCGTCGCAGCGGGACCCCCAAATTGGGAGTTCTTC
v_call: TRBV29-1
j_call: TRBJ2-1
d_call: TRBD2
clone_size: many

cdr3_aa: CASSLEMRAQETQYF
cdr3_nt: TGTGCCAGCAGCTTGGAGATGAGGGCTCAAGAGACCCAGTACTTC
v_call: TRBV5-6
j_call: TRBJ2-5
d_call: NA
clone_size: NA

cdr3_aa: CASSSRDRAHYEQYF
cdr3_nt: TGTGCCAGCAGCTCGAGAGACAGGGCCCATTACGAGCAGTACTTC
v_call: TRBV5-6
j_call: TRBJ2-7
d_call: TRBD1
clone_size: NA

cdr3_aa: CASSLGRLGQGAFF
cdr3_nt: TGTGCCAGCAGCTTAGGGAGGTTGGGACAGGGAGCTTTCTTT
v_call: TRBV11-2
j_call: TRBJ1-1
d_call: TRBD1
clone_size: NA

cdr3_aa: CASGLAPGQGYGYTF
cdr3_nt: TGTGCTAGTGGTTTGGCCCCAGGACAGGGCTATGGCTACACCTTC
v_call: TRBV12-5
j_call: TRBJ1-2
d_call: TRBD1
clone_size: many

cdr3_aa: CASSETGPQGTEAFF
cdr3_nt: TGTGCCAGCAGTGAGACAGGTCCGCAGGGCACTGAAGCTTTCTTT
v_call: TRBV2
j_call: TRBJ1-1
d_call: NA
clone_size: few

cdr3_aa: CASSPVGGGETQYF
cdr3_nt: TGTGCCAGCAGCCCTGTGGGGGGAGGGGAGACCCAGTACTTC
v_call: TRBV7-3
j_call: TRBJ2-5
d_call: TRBD2
clone_size: NA

cdr3_aa: CASSLVPGGSSSYEQYF
cdr3_nt: TGTGCCAGCAGCTTAGTGCCGGGGGGATCGAGCTCCTACGAGCAGTACTTC
v_call: TRBV7-2
j_call: TRBJ2-7
d_call: TRBD2
clone_size: many

cdr3_aa: CATSSGQVPTYEQYF
cdr3_nt: TGTGCCACCAGCAGCGGACAGGTCCCTACCTACGAGCAGTACTTC
v_call: TRBV15
j_call: TRBJ2-7
d_call: TRBD1
clone_size: NA

cdr3_aa: CASSEARGGPDTEAFF
cdr3_nt: TGTGCCAGCAGTGAAGCTAGGGGCGGGCCGGACACTGAAGCTTTCTTT
v_call: TRBV6-1
j_call: TRBJ1-1
d_call: NA
clone_size: once

cdr3_aa: CASTSLRGPLHF
cdr3_nt: TGTGCCAGCACCTCCCTCCGGGGCCCCCTCCACTTT
v_call: TRBV28
j_call: TRBJ1-6
d_call: NA
clone_size: many

cdr3_aa: CAISESASGESYEQYF
cdr3_nt: TGTGCCATCAGTGAGTCAGCTAGCGGGGAGAGCTACGAGCAGTACTTC
v_call: TRBV10-3
j_call: TRBJ2-7
d_call: TRBD2
clone_size: many

cdr3_aa: CAIRGTENSPLHF
cdr3_nt: TGTGCCATCCGCGGGACAGAGAATTCACCCCTCCACTTT
v_call: TRBV10-3
j_call: TRBJ1-6
d_call: TRBD1
clone_size: NA

cdr3_aa: CASRGPYGPYEQYF
cdr3_nt: TGTGCCAGCAGGGGACCCTACGGTCCCTACGAGCAGTACTTC
v_call: TRBV12-3/TRBV12-4
j_call: TRBJ2-7
d_call: NA
clone_size: few

cdr3_aa: CASSLNGALYYF
cdr3_nt: TGTGCCAGCAGCTTGAACGGGGCCCTCTATTACTTC
v_call: TRBV5-5
j_call: TRBJ2-7
d_call: NA
clone_size: NA

cdr3_aa: CSVMTSVPTDTQYF
cdr3_nt: TGCAGCGTTATGACTAGCGTACCCACAGATACGCAGTATTTT
v_call: TRBV29-1
j_call: TRBJ2-3
d_call: TRBD2
clone_size: NA

cdr3_aa: CASGSGQNNYGYTF
cdr3_nt: TGTGCCAGCGGCTCGGGACAGAACAACTATGGCTACACCTTC
v_call: TRBV12-3/TRBV12-4
j_call: TRBJ1-2
d_call: TRBD1
clone_size: few

cdr3_aa: CASSIKGSGSAEQYF
cdr3_nt: TGTGCCAGTAGTATAAAGGGAAGCGGGAGCGCCGAGCAGTACTTC
v_call: TRBV19
j_call: TRBJ2-7
d_call: TRBD2
clone_size: many

cdr3_aa: CASSPQPYEQYF
cdr3_nt: TGTGCCAGCAGCCCACAGCCCTACGAGCAGTACTTC
v_call: TRBV7-2
j_call: TRBJ2-7
d_call: NA
clone_size: many

cdr3_aa: CASSPTGQAQHF
cdr3_nt: TGTGCCAGCAGCCCGACAGGGCAGGCTCAGCATTTT
v_call: TRBV12-3/TRBV12-4
j_call: TRBJ1-5
d_call: TRBD1
clone_size: many

cdr3_aa: CASSLTSGRGEQFF
cdr3_nt: TGTGCCAGCAGTTTAACTAGCGGGAGAGGAGAGCAGTTCTTC
v_call: TRBV12-3/TRBV12-4
j_call: TRBJ2-1
d_call: TRBD2
clone_size: many

cdr3_aa: CAISDRVDQPQHF
cdr3_nt: TGTGCCATCAGTGACAGGGTGGATCAGCCCCAGCATTTT
v_call: TRBV10-3
j_call: TRBJ1-5
d_call: NA
clone_size: many

cdr3_aa: CASSLQREPGNEQFF
cdr3_nt: TGTGCCAGTAGTCTCCAGCGGGAGCCGGGGAATGAGCAGTTCTTC
v_call: TRBV19
j_call: TRBJ2-1
d_call: TRBD2
clone_size: few

cdr3_aa: CASSLGLAREADTQYF
cdr3_nt: TGTGCCAGCAGCTTAGGGCTAGCTAGAGAAGCAGATACGCAGTATTTT
v_call: TRBV7-2
j_call: TRBJ2-3
d_call: NA
clone_size: many

cdr3_aa: CASQTESYNEQFF
cdr3_nt: TGTGCCAGTCAGACGGAAAGCTACAATGAGCAGTTCTTC
v_call: TRBV19
j_call: TRBJ2-1
d_call: NA
clone_size: NA

cdr3_aa: CASSVTSGKETQYF
cdr3_nt: TGTGCCAGCAGTGTGACTAGCGGGAAAGAGACCCAGTACTTC
v_call: TRBV28
j_call: TRBJ2-5
d_call: TRBD2
clone_size: few

cdr3_aa: CASRVSGQGGGAF
cdr3_nt: TGTGCCAGCAGGGTCAGCGGACAGGGAGGGGGAGCCTTC
v_call: TRBV28
j_call: TRBJ1-2
d_call: TRBD1
clone_size: NA

cdr3_aa: CASSQGAAKNIQYF
cdr3_nt: TGTGCCAGCAGCCAGGGGGCGGCCAAAAACATTCAGTACTTC
v_call: TRBV7-2
j_call: TRBJ2-4
d_call: TRBD1
clone_size: many